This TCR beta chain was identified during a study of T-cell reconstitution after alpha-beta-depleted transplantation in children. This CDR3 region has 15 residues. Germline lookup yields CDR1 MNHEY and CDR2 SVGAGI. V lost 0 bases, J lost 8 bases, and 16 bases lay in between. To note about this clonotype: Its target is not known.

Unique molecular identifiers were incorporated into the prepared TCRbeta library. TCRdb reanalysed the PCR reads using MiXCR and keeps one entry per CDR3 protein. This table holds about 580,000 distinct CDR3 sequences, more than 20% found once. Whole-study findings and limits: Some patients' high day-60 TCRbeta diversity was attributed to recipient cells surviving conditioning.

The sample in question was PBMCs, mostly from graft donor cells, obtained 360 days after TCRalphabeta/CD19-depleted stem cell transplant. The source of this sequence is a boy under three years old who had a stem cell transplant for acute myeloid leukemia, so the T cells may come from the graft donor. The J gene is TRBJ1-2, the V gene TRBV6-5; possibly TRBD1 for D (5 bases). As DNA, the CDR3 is TGTGCCAGCAGTTACTCGAACATGGGACCGGGAGGCTACACCTTC. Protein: CASSYSNMGPGGYTF.